These T cell receptor beta chains were read from a single sample in a study of cytomegalovirus exposure and HLA in healthy donors. The protocol was immunoSEQ multiplex PCR, while the TCRdb copy is restricted to in-frame clones and leaves out a portion. This table has around 100,000 clones, just under 85% appearing once. Sequencing used PBMCs. The receptor set was obtained from a woman aged 18-35 years in good health and CMV-seropositive. Both conserved end residues are part of each CDR3. The D gene is left open where the match is weak.

TRBJ2-1 | TRBV18 | NA | CASSPNRDSYNEQFF
TRBJ2-5 | TRBV25-1 | TRBD2 | CASSEIAGGLETQYF
TRBJ1-2 | TRBV20-1 | NA | CSATKNRF
TRBJ1-1 | TRBV18 | NA | CASSPGLQTEAFF
TRBJ1-5 | TRBV4-1 | NA | CASSPRGGVNQPQHF
TRBJ2-5 | TRBV5-1 | NA | CASSFAGQETQYF
TRBJ2-7 | TRBV5-1 | TRBD2 | CASSPGTSSYEQYF
TRBJ2-5 | TRBV18 | TRBD1 | CASSRDRGETQYF
TRBJ1-5 | TRBV27 | NA | CASSLLWGREPQHF
TRBJ2-5 | TRBV29-1 | NA | CSGRHRSGVTQYF
TRBJ2-5 | TRBV5-1 | NA | CASSFGGPPETQYF
TRBJ1-1 | TRBV7-8 | TRBD1 | CASSISRGVSAFF
TRBJ1-3 | TRBV7-9 | NA | CASSLVAGNTIYF
TRBJ1-3 | TRBV5-6 | NA | CASSSRGWGNTIYF
TRBJ1-6 | TRBV29-1 | NA | CSVEDRGIPSPNSPLHF
TRBJ1-2 | TRBV5-6 | NA | CASSLGPGWYGYTF
TRBJ2-1 | TRBV6-5 | TRBD2 | CASRLAGAGNEQFF
TRBJ2-3 | TRBV28 | TRBD2 | CASSPGLAGGWYTQYF
TRBJ2-7 | TRBV5-1 | NA | CASSAGRYEQYF
TRBJ1-1 | TRBV2 | TRBD1 | CASLDRVDTEAFF
TRBJ1-1 | TRBV28 | TRBD1 | CASSFMTGGNTEAFF
TRBJ2-3 | TRBV11-3 | NA | CASSYNPPGRGTDTQYF
TRBJ1-1 | TRBV5-1 | NA | CASSLEYSRPTEAFF
TRBJ2-7 | TRBV13 | NA | CASSSGRSGQYF
TRBJ1-4 | TRBV7-8 | NA | CASRALFYEKLFF
TRBJ2-3 | TRBV4-1 | TRBD2 | CASSQAETSGGVWDTQYF
TRBJ2-4 | TRBV4-1 | TRBD2 | CASSPGALAVAKNIQYF
TRBJ2-7 | TRBV5-1 | TRBD1 | CASSLFQGANHEQYF
TRBJ1-2 | TRBV5-4 | NA | CASSLSQGKRGYTF
TRBJ1-2 | TRBV15 | NA | CATSTASLGGYTF
TRBJ1-5 | TRBV28 | TRBD1 | CASSSIGTVDTYSNQPQHF
TRBJ2-2 | TRBV5-1 | NA | CASRFQENTGELFF
TRBJ1-1 | TRBV14 | NA | CASSFVQGYTEAFF
TRBJ2-5 | TRBV28 | NA | CASSWRVAETQYF
TRBJ2-7 | TRBV29-1 | TRBD1 | CSVGRSGTGPYEQYF
TRBJ1-1 | TRBV29-1 | NA | CSVQMGHTLREAFF
TRBJ2-3 | TRBV5-8 | NA | CASSFAPHGDTQYF
TRBJ1-2 | TRBV12-5 | TRBD1 | CASGFFGGQGLSGYTF
TRBJ2-7 | TRBV7-9 | NA | CASSLEGGGEYEQYF
TRBJ2-7 | TRBV6-1 | NA | CATLARAYEQYF
TRBJ1-6 | TRBV27 | NA | CASTHRIYNSPLHF
TRBJ1-4 | TRBV10-2 | NA | CASSEDSYNEKLFF
TRBJ1-1 | TRBV5-4 | TRBD1 | CASSAGLTGGGTEAFF
TRBJ2-7 | TRBV30 | TRBD1 | CAWSIQGAGEQYF
TRBJ2-3 | TRBV4-2 | TRBD2 | CASSQEGTSGGYTDTQYF
TRBJ2-1 | TRBV7-3 | TRBD2 | CASSPSGGGGYNEQFF
TRBJ1-5 | TRBV10-3 | TRBD1 | CAISENYQGAEQPQHF
TRBJ2-7 | TRBV5-1 | TRBD1 | CASSLGQGDYEQYF
TRBJ2-1 | TRBV7-9 | TRBD1 | CAIIRDRGYNEQFF
TRBJ2-1 | TRBV6-1 | NA | CASNRPGLEQFF
TRBJ2-1 | TRBV6-1 | TRBD1 | CASSKGTAIQFF
TRBJ2-5 | TRBV28 | NA | CASSLWSSAGLETQYF